A selection of T cell receptor beta chains follows, all from one sample in a study of identical twins. MiXCR, run by TCRdb on the 5' RACE reads, gives a single entry per CDR3 protein. Here the sample spans about 190,000 distinct CDR3 sequences, about 16% being singletons. A further study also used this sample, focusing on T cells expressing NK-cell markers.

The sequenced material came from CD8+ T cells sorted from blood. The receptor source for this set is a woman under 30 in good health. Each CDR3 is given with its conserved first and last residue. A D gene is named only where the DNA matches it firmly. Size is stated for part of the rows, as once, few or many counts, or as a class when the clone is expanded.

>TRBJ2-1|-|-|TRBV27
CASSLRDSRLNEQFF
TGTGCCAGCAGTTTACGGGACTCTAGATTGAATGAGCAGTTCTTC
>TRBJ1-1|-|-|TRBV30
CAWGPGGATEAFF
TGTGCCTGGGGCCCGGGCGGAGCCACTGAAGCTTTCTTT
>TRBJ1-2|-|-|TRBV29-1
CSVVVRGDNYGYTF
TGCAGCGTTGTCGTGAGGGGAGACAACTATGGCTACACCTTC
>TRBJ2-1|-|few|TRBV4-2
CASSQAVWGSGYNEQFF
TGTGCCAGCAGCCAAGCGGTGTGGGGCTCCGGGTACAATGAGCAGTTCTTC
>TRBJ2-7|-|-|TRBV20-1
CSARRDTTYEQYF
TGCAGTGCTCGGCGGGACACGACCTACGAGCAGTACTTC
>TRBJ1-5|-|many|TRBV27
CASSSFSGGQPQHF
TGTGCCAGCAGTTCGTTCAGCGGAGGGCAGCCCCAGCATTTT
>TRBJ2-5|-|-|TRBV4-3
CASSQGTGAEETQYF
TGCGCCAGCAGCCAAGGGACCGGGGCAGAAGAGACCCAGTACTTC
>TRBJ2-3|-|few|TRBV19
CASSMTITDTQYF
TGTGCCAGTAGTATGACGATCACAGATACGCAGTATTTT
>TRBJ2-3|TRBD2|-|TRBV29-1
CSVPAGAKDTQYF
TGCAGCGTTCCGGCGGGAGCCAAAGATACGCAGTATTTT
>TRBJ2-3|TRBD2|-|TRBV7-9
CASSWGTGGDTDTQYF
TGTGCCAGCAGCTGGGGGACGGGGGGGGACACAGATACGCAGTATTTT
>TRBJ1-1|-|many|TRBV12-3/TRBV12-4
CASSLVNTEAFF
TGTGCCAGCAGCTTAGTGAACACTGAAGCTTTCTTT
>TRBJ1-2|TRBD1|few|TRBV14
CASSSTRQGDYGYTF
TGTGCCAGCAGCTCCACGCGACAGGGGGACTATGGCTACACCTTC
>TRBJ1-6|-|-|TRBV3-1
CASSQDLDSLGSPLHF
TGTGCCAGCAGCCAAGATCTAGACAGTTTGGGTTCACCCCTCCACTTT
>TRBJ2-1|TRBD1|many|TRBV6-5
CASSFQGVNEQFF
TGTGCCAGCAGTTTCCAGGGGGTTAATGAGCAGTTCTTC
>TRBJ2-7|TRBD1|-|TRBV10-2
CASSRKVQGGYEQYF
TGCGCCAGCAGTCGAAAGGTACAGGGGGGCTACGAGCAGTACTTC
>TRBJ1-1|-|few|TRBV20-1
CSASGRRGGTEAFF
TGCAGTGCTAGCGGTAGACGAGGCGGGACTGAAGCTTTCTTT
>TRBJ2-3|-|few|TRBV19
CASPPRDVPGTDTQYF
TGTGCCAGCCCACCGCGGGACGTCCCTGGCACAGATACGCAGTATTTT
>TRBJ2-7|TRBD2|few|TRBV11-2
CASSLIFGGGKRGEQYF
TGTGCCAGCAGCTTAATTTTTGGGGGAGGGAAGCGAGGCGAGCAGTACTTC
>TRBJ1-2|TRBD1|few|TRBV29-1
CSVEDRAGGYTF
TGCAGCGTTGAGGACAGGGCGGGAGGCTACACCTTC
>TRBJ2-7|-|-|TRBV7-2
CASSRPGDSYEQYF
TGTGCCAGCAGCCGCCCAGGGGACTCCTACGAGCAGTACTTC
>TRBJ2-2|TRBD2|many|TRBV7-2
CASSLVSLAGGTGELFF
TGTGCCAGCAGCTTAGTCAGCCTAGCGGGAGGGACCGGGGAGCTGTTTTTT
>TRBJ2-7|-|-|TRBV9
CASSVTGLESYEQYF
TGTGCCAGCAGCGTTACTGGGCTTGAATCCTACGAGCAGTACTTC
>TRBJ2-1|-|few|TRBV29-1
CSAPPRDNSYNEQFF
TGCAGCGCGCCGCCCCGGGACAACTCCTACAATGAGCAGTTCTTC
>TRBJ2-7|-|-|TRBV3-1
CASSQEQGGDEQYF
TGTGCCAGCAGCCAAGAACAGGGAGGCGACGAGCAGTACTTC
>TRBJ1-1|-|few|TRBV10-2
CASQGNTEAFF
TGCGCCAGCCAAGGGAACACTGAAGCTTTCTTT
>TRBJ1-5|-|-|TRBV27
CASRWGRNQPQHF
TGTGCCAGCCGGTGGGGGCGAAATCAGCCCCAGCATTTT
>TRBJ2-1|-|few|TRBV20-1
CSARDPTGNSYNEQFF
TGCAGTGCTAGAGATCCCACAGGGAACTCCTACAATGAGCAGTTCTTC
>TRBJ1-5|TRBD1|-|TRBV6-1
CASSLGQGGPNQPQHF
TGTGCCAGCAGCCTAGGACAGGGGGGCCCCAATCAGCCCCAGCATTTT
>TRBJ2-1|-|few|TRBV2
CASRPSAYNEQFF
TGTGCCAGCAGACCCAGCGCGTACAATGAGCAGTTCTTC
>TRBJ1-5|TRBD1|-|TRBV3-1
CASSQSQGDQPQHF
TGTGCCAGCAGTCAATCACAGGGGGATCAGCCCCAGCATTTT
>TRBJ2-3|-|-|TRBV3-1
CASSQVQTDTQYF
TGTGCCAGCAGCCAAGTCCAGACAGATACGCAGTATTTT
>TRBJ1-1|-|-|TRBV5-1
CASSLERYMNTEAFF
TGCGCCAGCAGCTTGGAGAGGTATATGAACACTGAAGCTTTCTTT
>TRBJ1-2|-|few|TRBV9
CASSVVSTVDGYTF
TGTGCCAGCAGCGTAGTTTCAACAGTTGATGGCTACACCTTC
>TRBJ2-1|-|few|TRBV30
CAWIRSRDEQFF
TGTGCCTGGATAAGGTCCAGGGATGAGCAGTTCTTC
>TRBJ2-2|-|few|TRBV25-1
CASMSGELFF
TGTGCCAGCATGTCCGGGGAGCTGTTTTTT
>TRBJ2-1|-|few|TRBV27
CASSLLRASYNEQFF
TGTGCCAGCAGTTTATTACGTGCCTCCTACAATGAGCAGTTCTTC
>TRBJ2-2|-|-|TRBV11-2
CASSWENTGELFF
TGTGCCAGCAGCTGGGAGAACACCGGGGAGCTGTTTTTT